The 24 T cell receptor beta chains in this list originate from one sample, sequenced in a study of neurological immune-mediated disorders. MiXCR, applied by TCRdb to the 5' RACE reads, yields one record per CDR3 protein. The data contain tens of thousands of distinct CDR3 sequences, roughly 9% of them singletons. Sequencing used PBMCs. Every receptor here comes from a man aged 50 to 60 in good health.

The sample holds many counts of this clonotype. This chain links TRBV5-1 with TRBJ2-1, with D tentatively TRBD2 (5 bases). The CDR3 is made up of 13 amino acids. V was pared by 0 bases and J by 10 bases, with 11 bases between. CDR1 and CDR2 (germline): SGHRS, YFSETQ. CDR3 protein: CASSLEEVWEQFF. DNA for the CDR3: TGCGCCAGCAGCTTGGAGGAGGTCTGGGAGCAGTTCTTC. Filled out from reference TRBV5-1 and TRBJ2-1, the complete variable domain reads KAGVTQTPRYLIKTRGQQVTLSCSPISGHRSVSWYQQTPGQGLQFLFEYFSETQRNKGNFPGRFSGRQFSNSRSEMNVSTLELGDSALYLCASSLEEVWEQFFGPGTRLTVL.

This clonotype has just a few counts. This chain joins TRBV6-2 or TRBV6-3 and TRBJ2-1; 7 bases fit TRBD2. The CDR3 is 15 residues long. J gave up 7 bases and V 5 bases, and 11 bases lay outside the gene matches. Germline V gene sequence: CDR1 MNHEY, CDR2 SVGEGT. The CDR3: CASSPLGLGGNEQFF. The CDR3 DNA reads TGTGCCAGCAGTCCCCTGGGTTTGGGAGGGAATGAGCAGTTCTTC.

This clonotype was detected a few times. The J gene is TRBJ2-2, the V gene TRBV6-5, with 13 bases matching TRBD2. Germline loops: CDR1 MNHEY, CDR2 SVGAGI. CDR3 length equals 17 residues. Trimming at V came to 7 bases and at J to 2 bases, leaving 7 bases not matched to a gene. This CDR3 reads CASKRLAGGDNTGELFF. CDR3 nucleotide sequence: TGTGCCAGCAAAAGACTAGCGGGAGGAGATAACACCGGGGAGCTGTTTTTT.

The chain couples TRBV6-5 to TRBJ2-5; D unresolved. The V and J ends lost 0 bases and 5 bases respectively, with 4 bases between them. Germline lookup yields CDR1 MNHEY and CDR2 SVGAGI. The CDR3 spans 12 residues. The CDR3 region is CASSYSRETQYF. CDR3 coding DNA: TGTGCCAGCAGTTACTCGAGGGAGACCCAGTACTTC.

This clonotype was detected many times. The chain recombines TRBV5-1 with TRBJ2-2; D remains ambiguous. Per germline, CDR1 SGHRS and CDR2 YFSETQ. Trimming shortened V by 7 bases and J by 6 bases, and 7 bases separated the two germline ends. The CDR3 consists of 11 residues. Written as DNA, the CDR3 is TGCGCCAGCGAAGAGGCCGGGGAGCTGTTTTTT. Translation: CASEEAGELFF.

This clonotype was counted many times. The V and J genes are TRBV5-1 and TRBJ1-6, with D perhaps TRBD1 (5 bases). The CDR3 totals 16 residues. Looked up from germline, CDR1 is SGHRS and CDR2 is YFSETQ. Trimming removed 4 bases at V and 0 bases at J, with 11 bases between. The CDR3 reads CASSEQGDSYNSPLHF. The CDR3 nucleotides are TGCGCCAGCAGCGAGCAGGGCGACTCCTATAATTCACCCCTCCACTTT.

Many counts were recorded for this clonotype. The CDR3: CASSRPAGGSYEQYF. Written as DNA, the CDR3 is TGTGCCAGCAGCCGACCAGCGGGAGGCTCCTACGAGCAGTACTTC. V usage is TRBV6-5 and J usage is TRBJ2-7, with 9 positions matching TRBD2. Per the germline V gene, CDR1 is MNHEY and CDR2 is SVGAGI. Trimming at V came to 6 bases and at J to 0 bases, leaving 6 bases not matched to a gene. The length of the CDR3 is 15 residues.

This clonotype was counted a few times. The DNA of the CDR3 is TGTGCCAGCACCGGACAGAAAAGCACAGATACGCAGTATTTT. Its translation: CASTGQKSTDTQYF. This chain joins TRBV12-3 or TRBV12-4 and TRBJ2-3; tentatively, D is TRBD1 (6 bases). Trimming left V 7 bases short and J 0 bases short, with 11 bases between. The CDR3 has 14 amino acids.

This clonotype has ten or more counts. The chain joins TRBV12-3 or TRBV12-4 to TRBJ2-3, with TRBD2 identical over 10 bases. The ends lost 7 bases at V and 3 bases at J; junction bases unmatched: 4. The CDR3 contains 14 residues. CDR3 in amino acids: CASIEGLATDTQYF. In nucleotides, the CDR3 is TGTGCCAGCATCGAGGGACTAGCGACAGATACGCAGTATTTT.

This clonotype was observed at least ten times. This chain joins TRBV7-3 and TRBJ1-1, with D possibly being TRBD1 (5 bases). The germline CDR1 and CDR2 sequences are SGHTA and FQGTGA. The ends were cut back, 2 bases at V and 1 base at J, with 5 bases in the middle. This CDR3 region has 13 residues. CDR3 amino acids: CASSLGTNTEAFF. The CDR3 bases are TGTGCCAGCAGCTTAGGGACGAACACTGAAGCTTTCTTT.

In this sample, this clonotype turned up many times. The V call is TRBV6-1, the J call TRBJ2-1, with TRBD2 matching 8 bases. The CDR3 runs to 15 residues. Trimming removed 3 bases from V and 7 bases from J; junction bases left unmatched: 8. Germline loops: CDR1 MNHNS, CDR2 SASEGT. In DNA form, the CDR3 reads TGTGCCAGCAGTGACGTCGGGGGGACTAGAAATGAGCAGTTCTTC. This translates into CASSDVGGTRNEQFF.

In its sample, this clonotype was seen many times. This rearrangement joins TRBV5-1 to TRBJ2-2; D is perhaps TRBD1 (5 bases). Germline V gives CDR1 SGHRS, CDR2 YFSETQ. Trimming took 2 bases from V and 3 from J, leaving 20 bases between them. This CDR3 region has 18 residues. CDR3 protein: CASSFVLQGFADTGELFF. The DNA of the CDR3 is TGCGCCAGCAGCTTCGTACTTCAGGGTTTTGCTGACACCGGGGAGCTGTTTTTT.

This clonotype was picked up many times. The gene calls are TRBV7-2 and TRBJ2-3; D gene ambiguous. This CDR3 contains 14 residues. CDR1 and CDR2 (germline): SGHTA, FQGNSA. V shed 5 bases and J shed 0 bases, with 9 bases lying between them. As DNA, the CDR3 is TGTGCCAGCAGCCTCTATTTTAGCACAGATACGCAGTATTTT. As protein: CASSLYFSTDTQYF.

There are many counts of this clonotype. The chain uses TRBV20-1 and TRBJ2-3; D possibly corresponds to TRBD2 (5 bases). Trimming pared 6 bases from V and 4 bases from J, leaving 17 bases between. The V gene's germline CDR1 is DFQATT and CDR2 SNEGSKA (reference sequence). The CDR3 consists of 14 residues. CDR3 sequence: CSAPIEGWSDTQYF. CDR3 bases: TGCAGTGCCCCCATAGAGGGTTGGTCAGATACGCAGTATTTT.

This clonotype showed up many times. The chain recombines TRBV20-1 with TRBJ2-7; the match to TRBD2 covers 15 bases. The trim removed 5 bases at V and 4 bases at J, leaving 9 bases unmatched. The CDR3 sequence is 16 residues long. Germline CDR1 DFQATT, CDR2 SNEGSKA (reference sequence). In DNA, the CDR3 is TGCAGTGCTTATCGGACTAGCGGGGGGGCTGGTTACGAGCAGTACTTC. Its translation: CSAYRTSGGAGYEQYF.

This clonotype appeared many times. The chain links TRBV20-1 to TRBJ1-6, with TRBD1 matching 8 bases. Germline V CDR1 and CDR2: DFQATT, SNEGSKA (reference sequence). There are 15 residues in the CDR3. The J segment lost 3 bases and the V segment lost 4 bases, leaving 5 bases of the junction unmatched. As DNA, the CDR3 is TGCAGTGCTACAAGACAGGGGTTCTATAATTCACCCCTCCACTTT. Translated: CSATRQGFYNSPLHF.

This clonotype has at least ten counts. CDR3 DNA sequence: TGTGCCAGCAGTTTATTGAGGGACAGGCCCTACGAGCAGTACTTC. Protein sequence: CASSLLRDRPYEQYF. The gene calls are TRBV27 and TRBJ2-7; 8 bases are a match to TRBD1. From germline, CDR1 is MNHEY and CDR2 SMNVEV (reference sequence). CDR3 length: 15 amino acids. V dropped 1 base and J dropped 2; count of bases not matched to a gene: 4.

This clonotype was seen many times. This chain connects TRBV28 to TRBJ2-3; D possibly corresponds to TRBD1 (6 bases). This CDR3 region has 13 residues. Germline V gene sequence: CDR1 MDHEN, CDR2 SYDVKM. V dropped 7 bases and J dropped 5 bases, with 13 bases sitting between them. Written as DNA, the CDR3 is TGTGCCAGCATCACAGGGAACGTAGATACGCAGTATTTT. Its translation is CASITGNVDTQYF.

This clonotype was seen repeatedly, ten times or more. The chain is built from TRBV10-3 and TRBJ1-2; weak D call: TRBD1 (5 bases). V was clipped by 8 bases and J by 5 bases, with 15 bases between them. Per germline, CDR1 ENHRY and CDR2 SYGVKD. CDR3 length equals 13 residues. The CDR3: CAIGGDGLYGYTF. CDR3 bases: TGTGCCATCGGCGGGGACGGTTTATATGGCTACACCTTC.

This clonotype was counted many times. The chain recombines TRBV7-8 with TRBJ2-7; D call uncertain. Germline V lookup: CDR1 SGHVS, CDR2 FQNEAQ. Between the trimmed V and J ends, which lost 5 bases and 5 bases, there was a span of 13 bases. This CDR3 has 13 amino acids. The chain's CDR3 is CASSVAVGHEQYF. The CDR3 region has the DNA TGTGCCAGCAGCGTCGCAGTGGGCCACGAGCAGTACTTC.

The V gene is TRBV7-6, the J gene TRBJ2-1, with a tentative D call TRBD2 (5 bases). Germline-derived CDR1 and CDR2 are SGHVS and FNYEAQ. Trimming stripped 8 bases from V and 4 bases from J, with 15 bases between. The CDR3 spans 14 residues. CDR3 nucleotide sequence: TGTGCCAGCGCCGAGGGTGCTAATTACAATGAGCAGTTCTTC. It codes for CASAEGANYNEQFF.

This clonotype was observed many times. The rearrangement uses TRBV10-3 and TRBJ2-1, with 7 positions matching TRBD1. V lost 5 bases, J lost 4 bases, and 8 bases stayed unmatched. CDR3 length: 15 residues. Germline loops: CDR1 ENHRY, CDR2 SYGVKD. The CDR3 sequence: CAISNPGTAYNEQFF. The CDR3 region has the DNA TGTGCCATCAGTAACCCCGGGACAGCTTACAATGAGCAGTTCTTC.

This clonotype was observed at least ten times. The chain combines TRBV12-3 or TRBV12-4 with TRBJ1-2; 7 bases are a match to TRBD1. V gave up 3 bases and J gave up 8 bases; unmatched junction bases: 12. The length of the CDR3 is 15 residues. The CDR3 bases are TGTGCCAGCAGTTTTTTCGCTCAGGGGGTAGGCGGCTACACCTTC. Protein sequence: CASSFFAQGVGGYTF.

This clonotype was recorded at least ten times. The chain combines TRBV5-1 with TRBJ2-4, with D uncertain. The CDR3 length is 14 residues. Germline V CDR1 and CDR2: SGHRS, YFSETQ. Between the trimmed V and J ends, which lost 0 bases and 7 bases, there was a span of 11 bases. The DNA of the CDR3 is TGCGCCAGCAGCTTGGAGCTTCCCTCGAACATTCAGTACTTC. As protein: CASSLELPSNIQYF.